The entry below gives a single T cell receptor beta chain sequence along with its context. Its binding antigen is unknown. It has no much larger one-base neighbor in the sample; base qualities were not kept. The source of the sample is a study of T cell repertoires in cytomegalovirus infection (dated by TCRdb to the late 2010s). Study-level background: The HLA type of each donor mattered for the analysis, because public TCR beta signatures pointed to carriage of CMV infection along with the matching HLA type.

Sequencer: Illumina HiSeq 1500. TCRdb's own reprocessing of the public reads used fastp at Q25 and MiXCR and kept productive beta chains. A single entry per CDR3 protein holds the most common genes and DNA from its merged rows. The sample table records approximately 190,000 distinct CDR3 sequences; roughly 9% of these occur just once. The ten top clones hold roughly 5% of the sample. What the study reported, not specific to this receptor: The ex vivo response was dominated by HLA-C-restricted CMV-specific TCR beta clonotypes, which also provided the single most frequent clonotype in two of eight donors. Cumulative frequency of public TCR beta family members discriminated carriers of CMV infection plus the relevant HLA type in this cohort and an independent approximately 350-donor cohort.

The receptor was derived from a human donor in good health (CMV status not recorded). Some clones in this sample may be carry-over from other donors' samples. The sequenced sample consisted of PBMCs.

Read as DNA, the sequence is TGTGCCAGCAGCCAAGATACCCAGGGGGTAAACACCATATATTTT. It encodes CASSQDTQGVNTIYF. The sequence is built from TRBV4-2 and TRBJ1-3; 7 central bases correspond to TRBD1. The CDR3 runs 15 residues from the cysteine to the phenylalanine. Only the CDR3 part of the read is kept: 45 bases, read in frame from the first base. From V the trimming removes 0 bases and from J it removes 6 bases, while the gene matches leave 5 bases of the junction unaccounted for. Based on the germline V gene, the CDR1 and CDR2 sequences are LGHNA and YNFKEQ.